The rows below give T cell receptor beta chains drawn from one sample of a study of blood T cells in healthy people across ages. TCRdb re-analysed the 5' RACE reads in MiXCR, keeping a single row per CDR3 protein. The sample has around 700,000 distinct CDR3 sequences; roughly 25% are singletons. The same sample was also used in a study of T cells of mothers and their children.

Sequenced material: blood. Receptors were obtained from a boy between 10 and 17 years old in good health. Each CDR3 is given with its conserved first and last residue. Fields, in order: D gene, clone size, J gene, V gene, CDR3 DNA, CDR3 protein. A D gene is named only where the DNA matches it firmly. Clone size is shown for a subset of rows, as once, few, many or a class of expanded clone.

D: NA
size: NA
J: TRBJ1-4
V: TRBV7-2
DNA: TGTGCCAGCAGCCTCCTACAGGGCAGGGGTGAAAAACTGTTTTTT
CDR3: CASSLLQGRGEKLFF

D: NA
size: NA
J: TRBJ1-4
V: TRBV6-6
DNA: TGTGCCAGCACCTGGGCCCCTGGGGGTGAAAAACTGTTTTTT
CDR3: CASTWAPGGEKLFF

D: NA
size: few
J: TRBJ1-1
V: TRBV3-1
DNA: TGTGCCAGCAGCCTGATCGGAGACAAGAACACTGAAGCTTTCTTT
CDR3: CASSLIGDKNTEAFF

D: TRBD2
size: few
J: TRBJ2-3
V: TRBV24-1
DNA: TGTGCCACCAGTGATCGCGGACTAGCGGGAGGGCCAAGGGGAGATACGCAGTATTTT
CDR3: CATSDRGLAGGPRGDTQYF

D: TRBD1
size: few
J: TRBJ1-1
V: TRBV5-5
DNA: TGTGCCAGCAGCTCCCGGACAGGGTACACTGAAGCTTTCTTT
CDR3: CASSSRTGYTEAFF

D: NA
size: few
J: TRBJ1-6
V: TRBV21-1
DNA: TGTGCCAGCAGCTCCCGGCCTAACTCACCCCTCCACTTT
CDR3: CASSSRPNSPLHF

D: NA
size: NA
J: TRBJ1-3
V: TRBV4-1
DNA: TGCGCCAGCAGCCAAGCCCCCCCTGGCAGGACATCTGGAAACACCATATATTTT
CDR3: CASSQAPPGRTSGNTIYF

D: TRBD2
size: few
J: TRBJ2-5
V: TRBV28
DNA: TGTGCCAGCAGCTACGATAGCGGGATACAGACCCAGTACTTC
CDR3: CASSYDSGIQTQYF

D: NA
size: few
J: TRBJ2-4
V: TRBV29-1
DNA: TGCAGCGTTGAAGATAAGCGGGCCCATTATGCCAAAAACATTCAGTACTTC
CDR3: CSVEDKRAHYAKNIQYF

D: NA
size: few
J: TRBJ1-4
V: TRBV20-1
DNA: TGCAGTGCTAGAGACCCCGGTCGCTCAACTAATGAAAAACTGTTTTTT
CDR3: CSARDPGRSTNEKLFF

D: TRBD1
size: NA
J: TRBJ1-1
V: TRBV19
DNA: TGTGCCAGTAGGGCGACAGGGGGTGCGACTGAAGCTTTCTTT
CDR3: CASRATGGATEAFF

D: NA
size: NA
J: TRBJ1-5
V: TRBV28
DNA: TGTGCCAGCAGGACAGGATTTAGCAATCAGCCCCAGCATTTT
CDR3: CASRTGFSNQPQHF

D: TRBD2
size: NA
J: TRBJ2-1
V: TRBV4-1
DNA: TGCGCCAGCGGAACCTTAGCGGGGGGGCCGCCTGAGCAGTTCTTC
CDR3: CASGTLAGGPPEQFF

D: NA
size: few
J: TRBJ2-7
V: TRBV27
DNA: TGTGCCACCAAGGACAAGTCCTACGAGCAGTACTTC
CDR3: CATKDKSYEQYF

D: NA
size: NA
J: TRBJ1-1
V: TRBV29-1
DNA: TGCAGCGTCCCCCTCGGGATAGGTGAAGCTTTCTTT
CDR3: CSVPLGIGEAFF

D: NA
size: few
J: TRBJ1-5
V: TRBV12-3/TRBV12-4
DNA: TGTGCCAGCAGTGGTACAGGGACTCGGGGTCAGCCCCAGCATTTT
CDR3: CASSGTGTRGQPQHF

D: NA
size: NA
J: TRBJ2-7
V: TRBV6-4
DNA: TGTGCCAGCAGTGAGGACAGAGGCGTACCCACCTACGAGCAGTACTTC
CDR3: CASSEDRGVPTYEQYF

D: NA
size: few
J: TRBJ2-3
V: TRBV7-8
DNA: TGTGCCAGCAGCTTTTGGCGGGGTACTAGCACAGATATGCAGTATTTT
CDR3: CASSFWRGTSTDMQYF

D: NA
size: NA
J: TRBJ2-7
V: TRBV27
DNA: TGTGCCAGCAAGTTGTCGGCAGCCTCCCCTTACTACGAGCAGTACTTC
CDR3: CASKLSAASPYYEQYF

D: NA
size: NA
J: TRBJ1-1
V: TRBV11-2
DNA: TGTGCCAGCAGCCACATCTCCGGGATAAGGAACACTGAAGCTTTCTTT
CDR3: CASSHISGIRNTEAFF

D: TRBD1
size: NA
J: TRBJ1-2
V: TRBV20-1
DNA: TGCAGTGCAAGGTACGGGACAGGGAACTCCGGCTACACCTTC
CDR3: CSARYGTGNSGYTF

D: TRBD2
size: NA
J: TRBJ2-7
V: TRBV29-1
DNA: TGCAGCGTAAACCAAAGACTAGCGGGTTCCTACGAGCAGTACTTC
CDR3: CSVNQRLAGSYEQYF

D: TRBD2
size: few
J: TRBJ2-5
V: TRBV3-1
DNA: TGTGCCAGCAGCCAAGTCGGGGGAGGGCAGTACTTC
CDR3: CASSQVGGGQYF

D: NA
size: NA
J: TRBJ2-5
V: TRBV27
DNA: TGTGCCAGCAGTACTGGGGGTGGGTTCGGGACCCAGTACTTC
CDR3: CASSTGGGFGTQYF

D: TRBD1
size: few
J: TRBJ1-1
V: TRBV15
DNA: TGTGCCACCAGCAGAGGGACAGGGCGCCCTGAAGCTCTCTTT
CDR3: CATSRGTGRPEALF

D: NA
size: few
J: TRBJ1-2
V: TRBV4-2
DNA: TGTGCCAGCAGCCCAAACTTAGGGAGCTACACCTTC
CDR3: CASSPNLGSYTF

D: NA
size: NA
J: TRBJ2-3
V: TRBV5-1
DNA: TGCGCCAGCAGCTTTTGGGAAACAGATACGCAGTATTTT
CDR3: CASSFWETDTQYF

D: NA
size: NA
J: TRBJ2-1
V: TRBV5-1
DNA: TGCGCCAGCACCTACCTGAGGGGCGAGCAGTTCTTC
CDR3: CASTYLRGEQFF

D: NA
size: NA
J: TRBJ2-5
V: TRBV6-5
DNA: TGTGCCAGCAGTTACTCGAAGGGGCCACAAGAGACCCAGTACTTC
CDR3: CASSYSKGPQETQYF

D: NA
size: few
J: TRBJ2-1
V: TRBV4-1
DNA: TGCGCCAGCAGCCAGGCAGGGTACAGAGAACTAACCAACAATGAGCAGTTCTTC
CDR3: CASSQAGYRELTNNEQFF

D: TRBD1
size: NA
J: TRBJ2-7
V: TRBV29-1
DNA: TGCAGCGTTAACCGACAGGGTATCGAGCAGTACTTC
CDR3: CSVNRQGIEQYF

D: NA
size: few
J: TRBJ1-1
V: TRBV29-1
DNA: TGCAGCGTTGAGACAGATGGGAACACTGAAGCTTTCTTT
CDR3: CSVETDGNTEAFF

D: NA
size: NA
J: TRBJ2-7
V: TRBV29-1
DNA: TGCAGCGTTGAAGAGGGGGGCTCCTACGAGCAGTACTTC
CDR3: CSVEEGGSYEQYF

D: TRBD2
size: few
J: TRBJ2-4
V: TRBV6-5
DNA: TGTGCCAGCAGTTACCTAGCGGGAGGGTACGGTAGTGGGCGCGCCTTTGCCAAAAACATTCAGTACTTC
CDR3: CASSYLAGGYGSGRAFAKNIQYF

D: TRBD1
size: few
J: TRBJ2-3
V: TRBV19
DNA: TGTGCCAGTAGCAAGACCCTGACAGGGATCTTGGGAGATACGCAGTATTTT
CDR3: CASSKTLTGILGDTQYF

D: TRBD1
size: few
J: TRBJ1-2
V: TRBV6-2/TRBV6-3
DNA: TGTGCCAGCAGTTTTGGACAGGGAGAGAGAGGCTACACCTTC
CDR3: CASSFGQGERGYTF

D: NA
size: NA
J: TRBJ2-5
V: TRBV29-1
DNA: TGCAGCGTTGACAAGATCGAGACCCAGTACTTC
CDR3: CSVDKIETQYF

D: TRBD1
size: NA
J: TRBJ2-1
V: TRBV7-2
DNA: TGTGCCAGCAGCTCCCCGAGGGGGCCGATTGATGAGCAGTTCTTC
CDR3: CASSSPRGPIDEQFF

D: NA
size: few
J: TRBJ2-3
V: TRBV29-1
DNA: TGCAGCGTTCGGGGCTTGTTAGCGGTCACAGATACGCAGTATTTT
CDR3: CSVRGLLAVTDTQYF

D: TRBD2
size: NA
J: TRBJ2-5
V: TRBV6-2/TRBV6-3
DNA: TGTGCCAGCAGCCCGATAGCGGGAGAAGAGGAGACCCAGTACTTC
CDR3: CASSPIAGEEETQYF

D: NA
size: few
J: TRBJ1-4
V: TRBV12-3/TRBV12-4
DNA: TGTGCCGTCTCCCGACCGGGGGCTGAAAAACTGTTTTTT
CDR3: CAVSRPGAEKLFF

D: NA
size: few
J: TRBJ2-5
V: TRBV20-1
DNA: TGCAGTGCTAGGGCCGCGGATCGAACGGGGTACCAAGAGACCCAGTACTTC
CDR3: CSARAADRTGYQETQYF

D: TRBD1
size: few
J: TRBJ1-6
V: TRBV7-2
DNA: TGTGCCAGCAGCTTCTGGGACAGGCAATTCTATAATTCACCCCTCCACTTT
CDR3: CASSFWDRQFYNSPLHF

D: NA
size: NA
J: TRBJ2-5
V: TRBV2
DNA: TGTGCCAGCAGTGGACAGACCTCTCTGGAGACCCAGTACTTC
CDR3: CASSGQTSLETQYF

D: NA
size: few
J: TRBJ2-3
V: TRBV7-2
DNA: TGTGCCAGCAGCTTAGGTCTAGCGATCACAGATACGCAGTATTTT
CDR3: CASSLGLAITDTQYF

D: NA
size: NA
J: TRBJ2-5
V: TRBV3-1
DNA: TGTGCCAGCAGCCAAGGCGTTCAGGGGGAGACCCAGTACTTC
CDR3: CASSQGVQGETQYF

D: NA
size: NA
J: TRBJ2-1
V: TRBV28
DNA: TGTGCCAGCAGCCGCGACGCCGAACCGAATGAGCAGTTCTTC
CDR3: CASSRDAEPNEQFF

D: TRBD1
size: few
J: TRBJ2-4
V: TRBV28
DNA: TGTGCCAGCAGTTCTGGGACAGGGGATCTAGCCAAAAACATTCAGTACTTC
CDR3: CASSSGTGDLAKNIQYF

D: NA
size: NA
J: TRBJ1-5
V: TRBV2
DNA: TGTGCCAGCAGACACAGGGTACGCAATCAGCCCCAGCATTTT
CDR3: CASRHRVRNQPQHF

D: TRBD2
size: NA
J: TRBJ2-7
V: TRBV29-1
DNA: TGCAGCGTTCTTTCCCCAGCGGGGGCTCTCGAGCAGTACTTC
CDR3: CSVLSPAGALEQYF

D: NA
size: many
J: TRBJ2-5
V: TRBV7-2
DNA: TGTGCCAGCAGCACACGGACTACAAAGCAAGAGACCCAGTACTTC
CDR3: CASSTRTTKQETQYF

D: NA
size: few
J: TRBJ2-1
V: TRBV12-3/TRBV12-4
DNA: TGTGCCAGCACCTTCTGGGCCCACCGGCAGTTCTTC
CDR3: CASTFWAHRQFF

D: TRBD2
size: few
J: TRBJ2-5
V: TRBV20-1
DNA: TGCAGTGCTCCCGGGACTAGCGTTGTAGAGACCCAGTACTTC
CDR3: CSAPGTSVVETQYF

D: NA
size: NA
J: TRBJ2-3
V: TRBV7-8
DNA: TGTGCCAGCAGCTTAGGTGGGGGAGAGTTAGATACGCAGTATTTT
CDR3: CASSLGGGELDTQYF

D: NA
size: NA
J: TRBJ2-5
V: TRBV2
DNA: TGTGCCAGCAGGCTAGTGGGGGAGACCCAGTACTTC
CDR3: CASRLVGETQYF

D: NA
size: many
J: TRBJ2-1
V: TRBV29-1
DNA: TGCAGCGTTGGCGAGGGGCCAGTTTATGAGCAGTTCTTC
CDR3: CSVGEGPVYEQFF

D: NA
size: NA
J: TRBJ1-2
V: TRBV6-1
DNA: TGTGCCAGCAGGCCGGCGGCAGGGTCTAACTATGGCTACACCTTC
CDR3: CASRPAAGSNYGYTF